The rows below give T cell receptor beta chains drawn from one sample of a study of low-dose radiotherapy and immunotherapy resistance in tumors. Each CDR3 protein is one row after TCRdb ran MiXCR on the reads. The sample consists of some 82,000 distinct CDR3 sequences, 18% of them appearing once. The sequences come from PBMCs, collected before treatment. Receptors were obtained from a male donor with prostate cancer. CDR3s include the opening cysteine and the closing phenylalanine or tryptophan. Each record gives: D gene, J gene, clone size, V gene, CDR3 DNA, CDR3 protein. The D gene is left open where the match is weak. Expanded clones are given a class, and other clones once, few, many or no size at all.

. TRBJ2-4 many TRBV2 TGTGCCAGCAGTGAAACCCCGGGGCGGCAGTACTTC CASSETPGRQYF
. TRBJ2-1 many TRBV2 TGTGCCAGCAGTGATAAGCGGTCAGGGGCCTACAATGAGCAGTTCTTC CASSDKRSGAYNEQFF
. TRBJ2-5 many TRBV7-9 TGTGCCAGCAGCTTTACGGCGGCCGTAGTTCAAGAGACCCAGTACTTC CASSFTAAVVQETQYF
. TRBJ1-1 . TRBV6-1 TGTGCCAGCACCCCCGGGTGGGTTGGGAACACTGAAGCTTTCTTT CASTPGWVGNTEAFF
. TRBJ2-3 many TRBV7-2 TGTGCCAGCAGCTTAATTCCAATAAGTGGGGATACGCAGTATTTT CASSLIPISGDTQYF
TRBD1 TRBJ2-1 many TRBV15 TGTGCCACCAGCAGAGATGGGGACAGGGGGGTCTGGGGGCAGTTCTTC CATSRDGDRGVWGQFF
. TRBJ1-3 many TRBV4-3 TGCGCCAGCAGCCAAAGTACAGTGAGCTCTGGAAACACCATATATTTT CASSQSTVSSGNTIYF
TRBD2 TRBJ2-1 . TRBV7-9 TGTGCCAGCAGCACGCTACTAGCGGGGGGTGAGCAGTTCTTC CASSTLLAGGEQFF
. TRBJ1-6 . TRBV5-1 TGCGCCAGCAGCATAACTGTCCAGGGAGCTAATTCACCCCTCCACTTT CASSITVQGANSPLHF
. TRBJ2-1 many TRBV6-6 TGTGCCAGCAGTACCGGGACATTCTACAATGAGCAGTTCTTC CASSTGTFYNEQFF
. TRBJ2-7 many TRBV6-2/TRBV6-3 TGTGCCAGCAGCCAGGGTCTGGAGCAGTACTTC CASSQGLEQYF
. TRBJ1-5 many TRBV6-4 TGTGCCAGCAGGAGGCTCATAAGGGGAGGCAATCAGCCCCAGCATTTT CASRRLIRGGNQPQHF
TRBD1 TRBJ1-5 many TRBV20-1 TGCAGTGCTAAAAGACAGGGAGGCCAGCCCCAGCATTTT CSAKRQGGQPQHF
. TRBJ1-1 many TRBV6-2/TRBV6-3 TGTGCCAGCAGTTACTCGACAGGCGGGACATTGAACACTGAAGCTTTCTTT CASSYSTGGTLNTEAFF
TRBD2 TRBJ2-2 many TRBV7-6 TGTGCCAGCAGCTTCGCGGGGGTAACCGGGGAGCTGTTTTTT CASSFAGVTGELFF
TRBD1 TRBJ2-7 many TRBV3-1 TGTGCCAGCAGCCAAGCGGGACAGGTTACCTATGAGCAGTACTTC CASSQAGQVTYEQYF
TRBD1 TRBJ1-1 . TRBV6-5 TGTGCCAGCAACCGACAGGGTATGAACACTGAAGCTTTCTTT CASNRQGMNTEAFF
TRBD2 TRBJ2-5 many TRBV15 TGTGCCACCAGCAGAGATAACGGGGGGGCAGAGACCCAGTACTTC CATSRDNGGAETQYF
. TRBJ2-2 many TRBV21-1 TGTGCCAGCCTTAGGGACAGGGAAGCCTCGAACACCGGGGAGCTGTTTTTT CASLRDREASNTGELFF
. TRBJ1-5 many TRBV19 TGTGCCAGTAGTTCCGAGAGGGGTTGGGGTCAGCCCCAGCATTTT CASSSERGWGQPQHF
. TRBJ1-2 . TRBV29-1 TGCAGCGTTGAGGTTGGGACGGGGCCCTATGGCTACACCTTC CSVEVGTGPYGYTF
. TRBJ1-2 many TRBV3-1 TGTGCCAGCGGACCTCCCTATGGCTACACCTTC CASGPPYGYTF
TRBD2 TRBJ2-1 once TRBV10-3 TGTGCCATCAGTGGGGGACTAGCGGGGGTATACAATGAGCAGTTCTTC CAISGGLAGVYNEQFF
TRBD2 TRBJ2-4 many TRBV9 TGTGCCAGTAGCGGGGGGGCCGAGGGAGCCAAAAACATTCAGTACTTC CASSGGAEGAKNIQYF
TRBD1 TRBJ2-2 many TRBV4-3 TGCGCCAGCAGCCAAGATACAGGGGGCGCGGCCGGGGAGCTGTTTTTT CASSQDTGGAAGELFF
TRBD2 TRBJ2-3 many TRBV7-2 TGTGCCAGCAGCTTATTAGCGGGAGGGCGGGATACGCAGTATTTT CASSLLAGGRDTQYF
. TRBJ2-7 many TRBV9 TGTGCCAGCACCCCCGGAATTGCCCCCTACGAGCAGTACTTC CASTPGIAPYEQYF
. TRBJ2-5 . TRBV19 TGTGCCAGTAGTATAGCCGCGACTATCGGCCAAGAGACCCAGTACTTC CASSIAATIGQETQYF
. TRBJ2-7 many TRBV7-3 TGTGCCAGCAGCTTACAGGGGAGCGAGCAGTACTTC CASSLQGSEQYF
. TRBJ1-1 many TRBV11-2 TGTGCCAGCAGCTCCGACGGGATGAACACTGAAGCTTTCTTT CASSSDGMNTEAFF
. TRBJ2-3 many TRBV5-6 TGTGCCAGCAGCTTGGTGGGGGCCGGCACAGATACGCAGTATTTT CASSLVGAGTDTQYF
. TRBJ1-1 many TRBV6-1 TGTGCCAGCAGTGAGCGGGGGGTGAACACTGAAGCTTTCTTT CASSERGVNTEAFF
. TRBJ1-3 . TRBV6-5 TGTGCCAGCAGTCGCGGACTGCCCTCGGACACCATATATTTT CASSRGLPSDTIYF
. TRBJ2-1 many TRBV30 TGTGCCTGGAGTCCCCAGGTTGAGCAGTTCTTC CAWSPQVEQFF
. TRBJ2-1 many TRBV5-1 TGTGCCAGCAGCGACGGCCGAAATGAGCAGTTCTTC CASSDGRNEQFF
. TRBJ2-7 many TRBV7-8 TGTGCCAGCAGCTCACAGCGAATCTACGAGCAGTACTTC CASSSQRIYEQYF
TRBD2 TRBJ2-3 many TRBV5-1 TGCGCCAGCAGGGTTAGCGGGGGCGAGGATACGCAGTATTTT CASRVSGGEDTQYF
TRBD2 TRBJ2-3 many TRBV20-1 TGCAGTGCTAGAGGGACTAGCGGCTCAGATACGCAGTATTTT CSARGTSGSDTQYF
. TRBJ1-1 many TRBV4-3 TGCGCCAGCAGCCTTGGCACCGCTAGTGAAGCTTTCTTT CASSLGTASEAFF
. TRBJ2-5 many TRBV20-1 TGCAGTGCTAACCTTGACCGGGGGAGAAAAGAGACCCAGTACTTC CSANLDRGRKETQYF
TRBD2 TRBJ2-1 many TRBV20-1 TGCAGTGCTAGAGCGGGAGGGCCGGGCAATGAGCAGTTCTTC CSARAGGPGNEQFF
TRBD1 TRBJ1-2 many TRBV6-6 TGTGCCAGCAGGCCCCAAGAGGGGGCCCATGGCTACACCTTC CASRPQEGAHGYTF
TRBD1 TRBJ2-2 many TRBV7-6 TGTGCTAGCAGCCGATCTGGTACAGGGGTCACCGGGGAGCTGTTTTTT CASSRSGTGVTGELFF
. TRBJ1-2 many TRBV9 TGTGCCAGCAGCGTAGAGCTGCTGGCAGGGTCGTACGGCTACACCTTC CASSVELLAGSYGYTF
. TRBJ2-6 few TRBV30 TGTGCCTGGACAGTCGCTGGGGCCAACGTCCTGACTTTC CAWTVAGANVLTF
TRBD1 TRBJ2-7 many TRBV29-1 TGCAGCGTTGAAGAAGGGACAGACTACGAGCAGTACTTC CSVEEGTDYEQYF
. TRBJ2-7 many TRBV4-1 TGCGCCAGCAGCCCCCAAGCCATGGCCCACTACGAGCAGTACTTC CASSPQAMAHYEQYF
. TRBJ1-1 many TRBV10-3 TGTGCCATCAGGGGGTTGTCAGGGAACACTGAAGCTTTCTTT CAIRGLSGNTEAFF
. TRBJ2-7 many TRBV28 TGTGCCAGCAGTGTGGGCCCGTCGCCCGAGCAGTACTTC CASSVGPSPEQYF
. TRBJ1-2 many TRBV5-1 TGCGCCAGCAGCTTACGAGCGGGTAACTATGGCTACACCTTC CASSLRAGNYGYTF
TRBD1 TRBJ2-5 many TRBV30 TGTGCCTGGAGTGTATTAGGGGGCGTTCGAGAGACCCAGTACTTC CAWSVLGGVRETQYF
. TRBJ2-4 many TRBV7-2 TGTGCCAGCAGCACCGGGACATACGCACAGGCCAAAAACATTCAGTACTTC CASSTGTYAQAKNIQYF
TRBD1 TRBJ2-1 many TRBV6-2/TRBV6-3 TGTGCCGGAGGACAGGGAGGTAATGAGCAGTTCTTC CAGGQGGNEQFF
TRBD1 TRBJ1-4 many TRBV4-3 TGCGCCAGCAGCCAAGATGGGACAGTGAGTAATGAAAAACTGTTTTTT CASSQDGTVSNEKLFF
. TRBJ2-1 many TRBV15 TGTGCCACCAGCAGATTTGGCGGCAATGAGCAGTTCTTC CATSRFGGNEQFF
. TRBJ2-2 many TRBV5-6 TGTGCCAGCAGCTTGTTTCGTCTGAGGGTAGAGACCGGGGAGCTGTTTTTT CASSLFRLRVETGELFF
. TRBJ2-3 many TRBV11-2 TGTGCCAGCAGCTTAGATAGGCTGGCAGATACGCAGTATTTT CASSLDRLADTQYF
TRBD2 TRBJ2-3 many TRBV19 TGTGCCAGTAGGAGGCGGGGGGCAGACACAGATACGCAGTATTTT CASRRRGADTDTQYF
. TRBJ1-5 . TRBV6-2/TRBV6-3 TGTGCCAGCAGTTACTCGATGGGGGGGGTGGGGAATCAGCCCCAGCATTTT CASSYSMGGVGNQPQHF
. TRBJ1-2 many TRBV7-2 TGTGCCAGCAGCGCAGGCGGGGTTGAACAGGGATTTAGCTATGGCTACACCTTC CASSAGGVEQGFSYGYTF